The rows below give T cell receptor beta chains drawn from one sample of a study of blood T cell repertoires in COVID-19. Generated by immunoSEQ multiplex PCR, the TCRdb table keeps only in-frame clones and is missing some. The data hold approximately 99,000 clones, with less than 90% observed a single time. Material: peripheral blood. Receptor source: an older man with active or convalescent COVID-19. The CDR3 runs from the conserved cysteine through the conserved F or W. A D gene is named only where the DNA matches it firmly. Expanded clones are given a class, and other clones once, few, many or no size at all.

D gene	clone size	V gene	J gene	CDR3 DNA	CDR3 protein
TRBD1	.	TRBV7-2	TRBJ2-5	TGTGCCAGCAGCTTAGTGAAGGGACAGGGGGAGACCCAGTACTTC	CASSLVKGQGETQYF
.	once	TRBV19	TRBJ1-6	TGTGCCAGTAGAAAGTCGGGGCAGGGGTTTTCACCCCTCCACTTT	CASRKSGQGFSPLHF
TRBD1	.	TRBV12-3/TRBV12-4	TRBJ1-1	TGTGCCAGCAGTAAAGACAGGGTGGTTGGAGCTTTCTTT	CASSKDRVVGAFF
TRBD1	.	TRBV19	TRBJ1-6	TGTGCCAGTAGCCTGAGTACGTCCGGGACAGGTGGATCACCCCTCCACTTT	CASSLSTSGTGGSPLHF
TRBD2	.	TRBV7-2	TRBJ2-2	TGTGCCAGCAGCTTCCGACTAGCGGTCACCGGGGAGCTGTTTTTT	CASSFRLAVTGELFF
.	.	TRBV7-7	TRBJ2-2	TGTGCTAGCAGCTCACGACACGGGGAGCTGTTTTTT	CASSSRHGELFF
TRBD1	.	TRBV9	TRBJ1-6	TGTGCCAGCAGCTCCCGGGACAGGGGTGTCACCCTCCACTTT	CASSSRDRGVTLHF
TRBD2	.	TRBV2	TRBJ2-1	TGTGCCAGCACTAGCACGGGGGGGGGCAATGAGCAGTTCTTC	CASTSTGGGNEQFF
TRBD1	.	TRBV18	TRBJ2-2	TGTGCCAGCTCACCAAAATGGGGACAGGGGAACACCGGGGAGCTGTTTTTT	CASSPKWGQGNTGELFF
TRBD2	.	TRBV3-1/TRBV3-2	TRBJ2-1	TGTGCCAGCAGCCAAGCGGCTAGCGGGGGAGGGGATGAGCAGTTCTTC	CASSQAASGGGDEQFF
TRBD2	.	TRBV28	TRBJ2-2	TGTGCCAGCTCACTAGCGGGGGGGTCCGGGGAGCTGTTTTTT	CASSLAGGSGELFF
TRBD2	.	TRBV7-2	TRBJ2-3	TGTGCCAGCAGCTTGGGACTAACCACAGATACGCAGTATTTT	CASSLGLTTDTQYF
.	.	TRBV6-5	TRBJ2-2	TGTGCCAGCAGTTACGGCGGGGGCTCGGGCACCGGGGAGCTGTTTTTT	CASSYGGGSGTGELFF
.	.	TRBV6-5	TRBJ1-2	TGTGCCAGCGGGCAGACCTATGGCTACACCTTC	CASGQTYGYTF
.	.	TRBV7-8	TRBJ2-7	TGTGCCAGCAGCCCAGTACAGGGCGGCGAGCAGTACTTC	CASSPVQGGEQYF
.	.	TRBV28	TRBJ2-3	TGTGCCAGCAGTTTCCAGGGGGGAACCACAGATACGCAGTATTTT	CASSFQGGTTDTQYF
.	once	TRBV2	TRBJ2-1	TGTGCCAGCAGCGTCAGGGGCGATATCTACAATGAGCAGTTCTTC	CASSVRGDIYNEQFF
.	.	TRBV12-3/TRBV12-4	TRBJ1-1	TGTGCCAGCAGTAGTCGCGCACAGGGTCGGGCTTTCTTT	CASSSRAQGRAFF
TRBD2	.	TRBV6-5	TRBJ2-5	TGTGCCAGCAGTTACCTCCTAGCGGGGGGGCATGGGACCCAGTACTTC	CASSYLLAGGHGTQYF
TRBD1	.	TRBV6-4	TRBJ2-7	TGTGCCAGCAGTCCGGGGACAGTCAGCTCCTACGAGCAGTACTTC	CASSPGTVSSYEQYF
TRBD1	few	TRBV18	TRBJ1-1	TGTGCCAGCTCACCAAAGGGGGCGACGAACACTGAAGCTTTCTTT	CASSPKGATNTEAFF
.	.	TRBV2	TRBJ1-5	TGTGCCAGCAGTGAAGCTGTAGGACAAAAGTATCAGCCCCAGCATTTT	CASSEAVGQKYQPQHF
.	few	TRBV7-2	TRBJ1-1	TGTGCCAGCAGCTTGGGCAGGGAAACTGAAGCTTTCTTT	CASSLGRETEAFF
TRBD1	.	TRBV29-1	TRBJ1-1	TGCAGCGTTGAAGTAAGGGGGACAGCTAACACTGAAGCTTTCTTT	CSVEVRGTANTEAFF
.	.	TRBV7-8	TRBJ1-1	TGTGCCAGCAGCTTAGTACAGGGCACGGGTACTGAAGCTTTCTTT	CASSLVQGTGTEAFF
.	.	TRBV3-1/TRBV3-2	TRBJ1-4	TGTGCCAGCAGCCAATCTCGCAGTTCTAATGAAAAACTGTTTTTT	CASSQSRSSNEKLFF
.	.	TRBV28	TRBJ2-7	TGTGCCAGCAGTTATAGATTTTTAGGGGGCTACGAGCAGTACTTC	CASSYRFLGGYEQYF
TRBD2	.	TRBV27	TRBJ2-3	TGTGCCAGCAGTTTAGGCCTAGCGGGGCCCACAGATACGCAGTATTTT	CASSLGLAGPTDTQYF
TRBD1	.	TRBV6-5	TRBJ1-2	TGTGCCAGCAGTTACAGGGACAGGGGGCGCGGTGGCTACACCTTC	CASSYRDRGRGGYTF
TRBD1	.	TRBV5-4	TRBJ2-3	TGTGCCAGCCGCGGACAGGGTAGAGATACGCAGTATTTT	CASRGQGRDTQYF
.	.	TRBV19	TRBJ1-3	TGTGCCAGTAGTAGACAGGCAGCGGGAAACACCATATATTTT	CASSRQAAGNTIYF
TRBD1	.	TRBV28	TRBJ1-5	TGTGCCAGCAGTGGGACAGTTAATAGCAATCAGCCCCAGCATTTT	CASSGTVNSNQPQHF
.	.	TRBV28	TRBJ1-5	TGTGCCAGCAAAAATCCCGACAGATACAATCAGCCCCAGCATTTT	CASKNPDRYNQPQHF
.	.	TRBV4-3	TRBJ1-6	TGCGCCAGCAGTACAGGCCTCGGTAATTCACCCCTCCACTTT	CASSTGLGNSPLHF
TRBD1	.	TRBV28	TRBJ2-5	TGTGCCAGCAGTTCACCAGGGGGAAGTCGGACCCAGTACTTC	CASSSPGGSRTQYF
.	.	TRBV5-1	TRBJ2-1	TGCGCCAGCAGCCCAACCCCAGGGTACTACAATGAGCAGTTCTTC	CASSPTPGYYNEQFF
.	few	TRBV19	TRBJ1-2	TGTGCCAGTAGTAGGTGGGGAATGGAGGTTGGCTACACCTTC	CASSRWGMEVGYTF
TRBD1	.	TRBV7-9	TRBJ1-6	TGTGCCAGCAGCTCCCAGGGGGGCGGTTCACCCCTCCACTTT	CASSSQGGGSPLHF
.	.	TRBV7-9	TRBJ1-6	TGTGCCAGCAGCTTAGTAGAGAGCTCCTATAATTCACCCCTCCACTTT	CASSLVESSYNSPLHF
TRBD1	.	TRBV5-1	TRBJ2-3	TGCGCCAGCAGCCGGACAGGGGGTTCGTCCGATACGCAGTATTTT	CASSRTGGSSDTQYF
TRBD2	few	TRBV18	TRBJ2-3	TGTGCCAGCTCACCACCACTAGCGGGGGGGCTGGGCACAGATACGCAGTATTTT	CASSPPLAGGLGTDTQYF
TRBD1	.	TRBV30	TRBJ1-6	TGTGCCTGGAGTCTAGGAGGGACAGGGGGCACTTCACCCCTCCACTTT	CAWSLGGTGGTSPLHF